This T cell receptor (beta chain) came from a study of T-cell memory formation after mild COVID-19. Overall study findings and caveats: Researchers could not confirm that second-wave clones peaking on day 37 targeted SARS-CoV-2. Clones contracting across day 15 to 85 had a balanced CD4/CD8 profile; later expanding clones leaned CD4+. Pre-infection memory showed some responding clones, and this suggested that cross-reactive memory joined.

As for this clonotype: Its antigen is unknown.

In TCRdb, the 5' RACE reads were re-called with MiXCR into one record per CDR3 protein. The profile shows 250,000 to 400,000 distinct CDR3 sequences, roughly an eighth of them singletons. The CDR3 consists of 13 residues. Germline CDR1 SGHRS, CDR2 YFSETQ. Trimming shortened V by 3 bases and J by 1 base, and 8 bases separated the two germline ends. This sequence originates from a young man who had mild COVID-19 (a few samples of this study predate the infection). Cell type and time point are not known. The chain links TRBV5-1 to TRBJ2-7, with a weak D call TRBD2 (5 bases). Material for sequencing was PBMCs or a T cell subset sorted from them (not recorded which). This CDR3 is CASSSEGSYEQYF. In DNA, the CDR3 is TGCGCCAGCAGCTCCGAGGGTTCCTACGAGCAGTACTTC.